This T cell receptor beta chain derives from a study of cytomegalovirus exposure and HLA in healthy donors. Notes on this clone: What it binds is unknown.

Libraries were prepared by immunoSEQ multiplex PCR; TCRdb keeps only in-frame clonotypes and omits some of them. The sample carries some 70,000 clones, about 89% recorded once. Study-wide results and limits: Cytomegalovirus association was assigned to more than 150 TCR beta chains.

The CDR3 has 17 residues. With 5 bases removed from V and 2 bases from J, the gap between germline ends came to 20 bases. Germline-derived CDR1 and CDR2 are SGHVS and FNYEAQ. Sequencing input: PBMCs. The receptor's source is a young woman in good health and CMV-seronegative. The chain has TRBV7-6 and TRBJ2-3, with TRBD1 as a possible D gene (5 bases). This CDR3 reads CASSPIQAIGDTDTQYF. CDR3 nucleotides: TGTGCCAGCAGCCCGATACAGGCAATAGGGGACACAGATACGCAGTATTTT. The variable domain in full, with the rest retrieved from reference TRBV7-6 and TRBJ2-3, is GAGVSQSPRYKVTKRGQDVALRCDPISGHVSLYWYRQALGQGPEFLTYFNYEAQQDKSGLPNDRFSAERPEGSISTLTIQRTEQRDSAMYRCASSPIQAIGDTDTQYFGPGTRLTVL.